The next 9 T cell receptor beta chains were all read from a single sample in a study of tumor and adjacent non-tumor tissue in lung cancer. Three rounds of nested PCR, following a modified ARM-PCR protocol, produced the TCRbeta library. Via MiXCR, TCRdb re-called the multiplex PCR reads, giving one row per CDR3 protein. The table shows roughly 120,000 distinct CDR3 sequences, with 84% occurring only once. No cell sorting was done before RNA was extracted from the tissue. The material sequenced was lung tumor tissue. These receptors were obtained from a man between 65 and 85 years old with non-small cell lung cancer.

As concerns this clonotype: This may stem from a read error, because a much larger clone lies one nucleotide away. The chain uses TRBV28 and TRBJ1-4, with 9 bases aligning to TRBD1. CDR1 and CDR2 (germline): MDHEN, SYDVKM. There are 13 residues in the CDR3. The CDR3 region has the DNA TGTACCATCCCGGACAGGGGCAGCGAAAAACTGTTTTTT. Its translation is CTIPDRGSEKLFF.

Worth noting for this clonotype: A clone one base away is much larger, so this may be a read error. CDR3 bases: TGTGCCAGCAGCTTGGACAGGGCCAACAATGAGCAGTTCTTC. Protein: CASSLDRANNEQFF. The V and J genes are TRBV7-3 and TRBJ2-1; the match to TRBD1 covers 8 bases. Trimming took 3 bases from V and 5 from J; bases not matched to a gene: 3. This CDR3 spans 14 amino acids. CDR1 is SGHTA, CDR2 FQGTGA, per germline.

A remark on this clonotype: As the CDR3 is not closed by the conserved phenylalanine or tryptophan, this likely results from a read error. The chain is built from TRBV28 and TRBJ2-6; 9 bases line up with TRBD1. Looked up from germline, CDR1 is MDHEN and CDR2 is SYDVKM. The CDR3 has 19 amino acids. The CDR3 DNA reads TGTACCAGCAGGACAAACAGGGGGCCACGGTTCTCTGGGGCCAACGTCCTGACTTCC. As protein: CTSRTNRGPRFSGANVLTS.

The chain has TRBV4-1 and TRBJ1-1; a possible D gene is TRBD1 (6 bases). V was clipped by 2 bases and J by 4 bases, with 17 bases between them. This CDR3 region has 16 residues. Germline V lookup: CDR1 MGHRA, CDR2 YSYEKL. The CDR3 DNA is TGCGCCAGCAGCCAAAATCTGAGGGGGAGGATCACTGAAGCTTTCTTT. Translation: CASSQNLRGRITEAFF.

This clonotype occurred many times. A much larger clone differs by one base, so this may be a read error. The CDR3 end shows no conserved phenylalanine or tryptophan, and so a read error is likely. V gene TRBV11-2 combines with J gene TRBJ2-6, with TRBD1 identical over 11 bases. The CDR3 is 18 residues long. Germline V CDR1 and CDR2: SGHAT, FQNNGV. Trimming removed 5 bases from V and 3 bases from J; junction bases left unmatched: 9. The CDR3 here is CASSPGTGGSRGANVLTL. The CDR3 DNA is TGTGCCAGCAGCCCCGGGACAGGGGGTTCTCGTGGGGCCAACGTCCTGACTCTC.

The rearrangement links TRBV28 to TRBJ2-3; 14 nucleotides match TRBD2. The CDR3 runs 15 residues. V shed 8 bases and J 7 bases; nucleotides not matched to a gene: 8. Germline values: CDR1 MDHEN, CDR2 SYDVKM. CDR3 DNA: TGTGCCAGCGGGGGACTAGCGGGGGCGGGTTATACGCAGTATTTT. It encodes CASGGLAGAGYTQYF.

About this clonotype itself: This CDR3 is missing its conserved last phenylalanine or tryptophan, likely due to a read error. The V gene is TRBV7-3, the J gene TRBJ2-3; 12 nucleotides match TRBD1. The CDR3 runs to 18 residues. Per germline, CDR1 SGHTA and CDR2 FQGTGA. In nucleotides, the CDR3 is TGTGCCAGCGGCTTAGCAAGGGGGACAGGGGGCGAGACAGATACGCAGTATCTT. This encodes CASGLARGTGGETDTQYL.

The rearrangement links TRBV10-3 to TRBJ2-5, with TRBD2 matching over 8 bases. CDR3 size: 14 residues. CDR1 ENHRY and CDR2 SYGVKD come from the germline V gene. The CDR3 coding sequence is TGTACCACTTCCGTGACTAGCGTGACAGAGACCCAGTACTTC. This gives the protein CTTSVTSVTETQYF.

Comment on this clonotype: Because the CDR3 is missing its conserved closing phenylalanine or tryptophan, this is likely a read error. The chain couples TRBV6-5 to TRBJ2-2; 12 nucleotides agree with TRBD2. The V gene end was trimmed by 0 bases and the J gene end by 7 bases; junction bases not matched to a gene: 6. Germline CDR1 MNHEY, CDR2 SVGAGI. This CDR3 has 17 amino acids. The DNA for the CDR3 is TGTGCCAGCAGTTACTCAATCCTAGCGGGAGGGATCGGGGAGCTGTTTTTA. Its translation: CASSYSILAGGIGELFL.